The 29 T cell receptor beta chains listed next were all sequenced from one sample in a study of monozygotic twins with cystic fibrosis. TCRdb's table, derived via immunoSEQ multiplex PCR, lists solely in-frame clones and lacks some. The table lists nearly 25,000 clones, about 91% of them singletons. Source material: blood. The receptors were gathered from a girl aged 2 to 9 with cystic fibrosis.

V usage is TRBV27 and J usage is TRBJ2-1; 8 bases are shared with TRBD2. CDR1 and CDR2 from the germline V gene are MNHEY and SMNVEV (reference sequence). CDR3 length: 15 residues. Trimming at V came to 8 bases and at J to 9 bases, leaving 15 bases not matched to a gene. CDR3 DNA: TGTGCCAGCCCGACGCCAGCGGGAGCCCGTCGTGAGCAGTTCTTC. Protein product: CASPTPAGARREQFF.

This clone was detected a few times. The chain carries TRBV2 and TRBJ1-1; D is undetermined. There are 13 residues in the CDR3. The V end lost 10 bases, the J end lost 0 bases, and 12 bases lay between the germline ends. The germline V gene encodes CDR1 SNHLY and CDR2 FYNNEI. The CDR3 reads CATGSHMNTEAFF. The DNA for the CDR3 is TGTGCCACCGGATCGCACATGAACACTGAAGCTTTCTTT.

The DNA of the CDR3 is TGTGCCAGCAGTCTAGGAGTGGCGCAAGAGACCCAGTACTTC. Residues: CASSLGVAQETQYF. The chain employs TRBV6-5 and TRBJ2-5; D ambiguous. Germline CDR1 MNHEY, CDR2 SVGAGI. The CDR3 is 14 amino acids. V dropped 5 bases and J dropped 2 bases, with 12 bases sitting between them.

The gene calls are TRBV19 and TRBJ1-1; 7 positions agree with TRBD1. Trimming removed 4 bases from V and 4 bases from J; junction bases left unmatched: 12. Germline assignment: CDR1 LNHDA and CDR2 SQIVND (reference sequence). The CDR3 has 16 amino acids. This CDR3 is CASSTMRQGMGTEAFF. Here the CDR3 DNA reads TGTGCCAGTAGTACAATGCGACAGGGAATGGGCACTGAAGCTTTCTTT.

The chain couples TRBV6-6 to TRBJ1-2, with TRBD1 identical over 7 bases. CDR3 length equals 13 residues. The J segment lost 5 bases and the V segment lost 2 bases, leaving 2 bases of the junction unmatched. Germline CDR1 MNHNY, CDR2 SVGAGI (reference sequence). The CDR3 sequence: CASSYGTVYGYTF. For the CDR3, the DNA is TGTGCCAGCAGTTACGGGACAGTTTATGGCTACACCTTC.

The chain carries TRBV2 and TRBJ1-5, with 8 bases that match TRBD1. The CDR3 totals 16 residues. Trimming cost V 6 bases and J 5 bases; bases outside gene matches: 12. Per germline, CDR1 SNHLY and CDR2 FYNNEI. CDR3 sequence: CASSGTGTGGYQPQHF. Here the CDR3 DNA reads TGTGCCAGCAGCGGCACTGGGACAGGAGGCTATCAGCCCCAGCATTTT.

CDR3 protein: CASSGTGLTGELFF. The CDR3 bases are TGTGCCAGTAGTGGGACAGGGCTCACCGGGGAGCTGTTTTTT. This chain joins TRBV19 and TRBJ2-2; TRBD1 matches 9 bases. The CDR3 covers 14 residues. Trimming took 5 bases from V and 4 from J; bases not matched to a gene: 2. From germline, CDR1 is LNHDA and CDR2 SQIVND (reference sequence).

The V call is TRBV2, the J call TRBJ2-5, with 7 bases fitting TRBD2. The germline gives CDR1 SNHLY, CDR2 FYNNEI. The CDR3 is 15 amino acids. Trimming cost V 4 bases and J 4 bases; bases outside gene matches: 9. CDR3 nucleotide sequence: TGTGCCAGCAGTGTTCAGCGGGGTGGGGCAGAGACCCAGTACTTC. It specifies CASSVQRGGAETQYF.

The J gene is TRBJ2-7, the V gene TRBV19; 8 nucleotides match TRBD2. The CDR3 consists of 14 residues. J was trimmed by 6 bases and V by 3 bases; bases with no gene match: 7. The germline CDR1 and CDR2 sequences are LNHDA and SQIVND (reference sequence). CDR3 sequence: CASSIDGGAPEQYF. The CDR3 DNA reads as TGTGCCAGTAGTATCGACGGGGGGGCCCCCGAGCAGTACTTC.

The V call is TRBV7-9, the J call TRBJ2-2; 12 nucleotides align to TRBD1. Trimming cost V 5 bases and J 5 bases; bases outside gene matches: 6. This CDR3 contains 16 residues. Germline CDR1 is SEHNR and CDR2 is FQNEAQ (reference sequence). Here the CDR3 reads CASSARDRGRTGELFF. The CDR3, as DNA: TGTGCCAGCAGCGCACGGGACAGGGGGCGTACCGGGGAGCTGTTTTTT.

V is TRBV13 and J is TRBJ1-6; D call uncertain. The CDR3 has 17 residues. Per the germline V gene, CDR1 is PRHDT and CDR2 is FYEKMQ (reference sequence). Trimming removed 5 bases from V and 10 bases from J, with 24 bases in between. This CDR3 reads CASSTITSDHGDSPLHF. In DNA, the CDR3 is TGTGCCAGCAGCACGATTACCTCCGACCATGGCGACTCACCCCTCCACTTT.

This chain joins TRBV4-2 and TRBJ1-2, with D possibly TRBD1 on 6 matching bases. CDR1 and CDR2 from the germline V gene are LGHNA and YNFKEQ. CDR3 size: 15 residues. V dropped 3 bases and J dropped 1 base, with 12 bases sitting between them. CDR3 nucleotide sequence: TGTGCCAGCAGCCAGGGTGACAGGAATAACTATGGCTACACCTTC. Amino acids: CASSQGDRNNYGYTF.

The V call is TRBV9, the J call TRBJ2-1; tentative D call: TRBD1 (5 bases). CDR3 length: 14 residues. Deletions cut 4 bases from V and 6 bases from J, with 14 bases between. Germline V gene lookup returns CDR1 SGDLS and CDR2 YYNGEE. The CDR3 is CASSPDGTGNEQFF. CDR3 nucleotides: TGTGCCAGCAGCCCGGATGGAACAGGCAATGAGCAGTTCTTC.

V usage is TRBV5-6 and J usage is TRBJ1-1; the D is unclear. CDR1 SGHDT and CDR2 YYEEEE come from the germline V gene. The V end lost 2 bases, the J end lost 1 base, and 6 bases lay between the germline ends. The CDR3 contains 13 residues. For the CDR3, the DNA is TGTGCCAGCAGCTTTGGGGAGAACACTGAAGCTTTCTTT. Translating it yields CASSFGENTEAFF.

This sequence joins TRBV5-4 and TRBJ2-7; 14 bases are shared with TRBD2. V shed 1 base and J 3 bases; nucleotides not matched to a gene: 3. CDR1 and CDR2 from the germline V gene are SGHNT and YYREEE (reference sequence). The CDR3 is made up of 16 amino acids. This chain's CDR3 is CASSLPGTSGGYEQYF. CDR3 DNA sequence: TGTGCCAGCAGCTTGCCTGGGACTAGCGGGGGCTACGAGCAGTACTTC.

The rearrangement links TRBV5-6 to TRBJ2-3; TRBD2 might be the D (6 bases). The CDR3 is 14 residues long. V lost 7 bases to trimming and J lost 3 bases, with 15 bases between them. Looked up from germline, CDR1 is SGHDT and CDR2 is YYEEEE. The CDR3 DNA reads TGTGCCAGCGACTGGCGGGGAACGACAGATACGCAGTATTTT. This translates into CASDWRGTTDTQYF.

The rearrangement uses TRBV7-2 and TRBJ1-6; TRBD1 might be the D (5 bases). Germline CDR1 is SGHTA and CDR2 is FQGNSA. The CDR3 extends over 13 amino acids. Trimming shortened V by 2 bases and J by 14 bases, and 13 bases separated the two germline ends. CDR3 loop: CASSLMRGLSLHF. CDR3 coding DNA: TGTGCCAGCAGCTTAATGAGGGGTTTGTCCCTCCACTTT.

This chain connects TRBV6-5 to TRBJ1-1, with unresolved D. The V gene lost 0 bases and the J gene lost 0 bases, with 5 bases spanning the gap. CDR1 is MNHEY, CDR2 SVGAGI, per germline. There are 14 residues in the CDR3. The CDR3 DNA follows: TGTGCCAGCAGTTACTCATCTATGAACACTGAAGCTTTCTTT. It specifies CASSYSSMNTEAFF.

V usage is TRBV9 and J usage is TRBJ1-5; D not certain. The CDR3 runs to 17 residues. Trimming removed 2 bases from V and 0 bases from J, with 15 bases in between. Germline V gives CDR1 SGDLS, CDR2 YYNGEE. This chain's CDR3 is CASSVGPHLDSNQPQHF. CDR3 coding DNA: TGTGCCAGCAGCGTGGGCCCGCATTTAGATAGCAATCAGCCCCAGCATTTT.

The genes are TRBV19 and TRBJ2-6; no firm D call. The length of the CDR3 is 16 residues. Trimming took 3 bases from V and 0 from J, leaving 9 bases between them. Germline V lookup: CDR1 LNHDA, CDR2 SQIVND (reference sequence). The CDR3 region has the DNA TGTGCCAGTAGTATTAGAGCGTACTCTGGGGCCAACGTCCTGACTTTC. Its protein product is CASSIRAYSGANVLTF.

The chain is built from TRBV4-2 and TRBJ2-1, with 7 bases that match TRBD2. The germline V gene encodes CDR1 LGHNA and CDR2 YNFKEQ. The CDR3 consists of 15 residues. Trimming cost V 3 bases and J 0 bases; bases outside gene matches: 2. CDR3 in amino acids: CASSQGGSSYNEQFF. CDR3 DNA: TGTGCCAGCAGCCAGGGAGGGAGCTCCTACAATGAGCAGTTCTTC.

This chain links TRBV6-5 with TRBJ1-1; 8 bases are shared with TRBD1. The CDR3 sequence is 16 residues long. V shed 4 bases, J shed 0 bases, and the junction held 7 bases outside the gene matches. Germline CDR1 is MNHEY and CDR2 is SVGAGI. The CDR3 sequence is CASSSDREILNTEAFF. DNA for the CDR3: TGTGCCAGCAGTTCGGACAGGGAAATCTTGAACACTGAAGCTTTCTTT.

The chain couples TRBV6-5 to TRBJ2-5; D uncertain. Trimming took off 4 bases at V and 4 bases at J, with 19 bases between the two ends. CDR3 size: 16 residues. Germline loops: CDR1 MNHEY, CDR2 SVGAGI. CDR3 loop: CASSWTGAIGPETQYF. The CDR3 DNA is TGTGCCAGCAGTTGGACGGGCGCCATAGGCCCAGAGACCCAGTACTTC.

The rearrangement uses TRBV18 and TRBJ1-1; 8 nucleotides agree with TRBD1. Trimming at V came to 4 bases and at J to 1 base, leaving 5 bases not matched to a gene. The CDR3 is 15 amino acids. CDR1 KGHSH and CDR2 LQKENI come from the germline V gene. The CDR3 loop is CASSLRTGKNTEAFF. The CDR3 coding sequence is TGTGCCAGCTCACTCCGGACAGGGAAGAACACTGAAGCTTTCTTT.

The rearrangement joins TRBV5-1 to TRBJ2-4; D remains ambiguous. With 0 bases removed from V and 6 bases from J, the gap between germline ends came to 13 bases. There are 15 residues in the CDR3. Germline V lookup: CDR1 SGHRS, CDR2 YFSETQ. The CDR3, as DNA: TGCGCCAGCAGCTTGGGCCGTTCAGATACAAACATTCAGTACTTC. Its translation: CASSLGRSDTNIQYF. Full variable domain (outside the CDR3, taken from reference TRBV5-1 and TRBJ2-4): KAGVTQTPRYLIKTRGQQVTLSCSPISGHRSVSWYQQTPGQGLQFLFEYFSETQRNKGNFPGRFSGRQFSNSRSEMNVSTLELGDSALYLCASSLGRSDTNIQYFGAGTRLSVL.

The chain carries TRBV11-2 and TRBJ2-7, with 7 bases that match TRBD2. The CDR3 has 13 amino acids. After removal of 7 bases from V and 4 bases from J, the junction contained 7 bases not matched to a gene. CDR1 SGHAT and CDR2 FQNNGV come from the germline V gene. CDR3 region: CASTPREGYEQYF. The CDR3 DNA follows: TGTGCCAGCACCCCCAGGGAGGGGTACGAGCAGTACTTC.

The rearrangement links TRBV4-3 to TRBJ2-3, with TRBD1 matching over 8 bases. V was pared by 0 bases and J by 4 bases, with 12 bases of the junction left unmatched. The CDR3 has 18 residues. Per germline, CDR1 LGHNA and CDR2 YSLEER. The CDR3 sequence is CASSQDPPPGGPADTQYF. The CDR3 DNA sequence: TGCGCCAGCAGCCAAGATCCTCCCCCAGGGGGCCCCGCAGATACGCAGTATTTT.

This chain connects TRBV19 to TRBJ1-6; D unresolved. Trimming pared 0 bases from V and 7 bases from J, leaving 4 bases between. There are 13 residues in the CDR3. Germline CDR1 and CDR2: LNHDA and SQIVND (reference sequence). Here the CDR3 reads CASSIEGNSPLHF. As DNA, the CDR3 is TGTGCCAGTAGTATAGAGGGAAATTCACCCCTCCACTTT.

The V call is TRBV7-9, the J call TRBJ2-1; TRBD2 aligns across 7 bases. The CDR3 length is 16 residues. The germline gives CDR1 SEHNR, CDR2 FQNEAQ (reference sequence). With V trimmed by 1 base and J by 6 bases, 9 bases remained unmatched. The CDR3 DNA reads as TGTGCCAGCAGCTTAGTAGCTAGCGGTACCTCCAATGAGCAGTTCTTC. This gives the protein CASSLVASGTSNEQFF.